The source of this T cell receptor (beta chain) is a study of OX40 agonist ivuxolimab in advanced cancers. From germline, CDR1 is SEHNR and CDR2 FQNEAQ (reference sequence). The germline V and J ends were trimmed by 3 bases and 8 bases, with 5 bases remaining between them. There are 11 residues in the CDR3. TCRdb's table, derived via immunoSEQ multiplex PCR, lists solely in-frame clones and lacks some. This sample carries approximately 68,000 clones, approximately 87% of them seen once, and the ten largest clones take under 4.5%. The chain employs TRBV7-9 and TRBJ2-1; the D is unclear. The receptor was isolated from an adult with an advanced solid tumor such as melanoma, head and neck, liver or kidney cancer. This specimen was CD4+ or CD8+ T cells sorted from blood, taken in a trial of the OX40 agonist ivuxolimab. CDR3 amino acids: CASSFVDEQFF. In DNA, the CDR3 is TGTGCCAGCAGCTTCGTCGATGAGCAGTTCTTC. The full variable domain, in which reference TRBV7-9 and TRBJ2-1 provide the parts outside the CDR3, is DTGVSQNPRHKITKRGQNVTFRCDPISEHNRLYWYRQTLGQGPEFLTYFQNEAQLEKSRLLSDRFSAERPKGSFSTLEIQRTEQGDSAMYLCASSFVDEQFFGPGTRLTVL.